This record concerns one TCR beta chain sequence. The data were taken from a study of blood T cell repertoires in COVID-19. Libraries were prepared by immunoSEQ multiplex PCR; TCRdb keeps only in-frame clonotypes and omits some of them. Among some 260,000 clones listed, around 80% were seen once. The length of the CDR3 is 12 residues. Trimming took 5 bases from V and 5 from J, leaving 9 bases between them. Looked up from germline, CDR1 is MDHEN and CDR2 is SYDVKM. Residents of approximately 25 US areas, aged 18 to 89 years, made up the participants. Cohorts were assigned according to the clinical history that participants reported.

The chain employs TRBV28 and TRBJ1-1, with unresolved D. The receptor comes from a man between 25 and 39 years old with acute COVID-19. Sequenced sample: PBMCs or T cells enriched from blood (not recorded which). The CDR3 reads CASSGVSTEAFF. In DNA form, the CDR3 reads TGTGCCAGCAGTGGAGTCTCTACTGAAGCTTTCTTT. Combining the CDR3 with reference TRBV28 and TRBJ1-1 gives the whole variable domain DVKVTQSSRYLVKRTGEKVFLECVQDMDHENMFWYRQDPGLGLRLIYFSYDVKMKEKGDIPEGYSVSREKKERFSLILESASTNQTSMYLCASSGVSTEAFFGQGTRLTVV.